These 4 T cell receptor beta chains share one sample of origin, sequenced in a study of cytomegalovirus exposure and HLA in healthy donors (dated by TCRdb to about 2017). Library preparation was by the immunoSEQ multiplex PCR assay. A mixture of 60 forward primers for TCR Vbeta segments and 13 reverse primers for TCR Jbeta segments was used in the multiplex PCR. What TCRdb holds here is the immuneACCESS table cut down to in-frame rearrangements. Part of the clones is not present; checked against another copy, under half of the missing clones reflect an unresolved V gene, and the others are unexplained. In this sample the table shows around 50,000 clones, around three fifths of which occur a single time. Jointly, the top ten make up 12% of the sample. Sequencing used PBMCs. The receptors here all came from a human donor in good health.

V usage is TRBV28 and J usage is TRBJ1-4; 7 bases line up with TRBD1. The CDR3 length is 14 residues. V dropped 3 bases and J dropped 8; count of bases not matched to a gene: 6. Germline V gene data show CDR1 as MDHEN and CDR2 as SYDVKM. The CDR3 nucleotides read TGTGCCAGCAGTTTCGACAGGGTCGGGGAAAAACTGTTTTTT. Its translation is CASSFDRVGEKLFF. Complete variable domain (other parts from reference TRBV28 and TRBJ1-4): DVKVTQSSRYLVKRTGEKVFLECVQDMDHENMFWYRQDPGLGLRLIYFSYDVKMKEKGDIPEGYSVSREKKERFSLILESASTNQTSMYLCASSFDRVGEKLFFGSGTQLSVL.

This clone was seen a few times. The CDR3 reads CASSPRGDREAFF. In DNA form, the CDR3 reads TGTGCCAGCAGCCCCAGGGGGGACAGAGAAGCTTTCTTT. The chain is built from TRBV6-5 and TRBJ1-1; TRBD1 aligns across 7 bases. This CDR3 is built from 13 residues. Germline V gene data show CDR1 as MNHEY and CDR2 as SVGAGI. V trimming: 6 bases; J trimming: 8 bases; junction bases outside the gene matches: 9.

The V gene is TRBV15, the J gene TRBJ2-5, with TRBD1 matching over 7 bases. V lost 5 bases, J lost 1 base, and 4 bases stayed unmatched. This CDR3 contains 14 residues. Looked up from germline, CDR1 is LNHNV and CDR2 is YYDKDF (reference sequence). CDR3 protein: CATSLRQGQETQYF. CDR3 nucleotide sequence: TGTGCCACCAGCTTACGACAGGGCCAAGAGACCCAGTACTTC.

CDR3 DNA sequence: TGTGCCAGCAGCTGGGACAGGGAGGTAGGGGAAGCTTTCTTT. Its translation: CASSWDREVGEAFF. The chain links TRBV5-4 to TRBJ1-1, with 9 bases lining up with TRBD1. The CDR3 consists of 14 residues. Germline V gene lookup returns CDR1 SGHNT and CDR2 YYREEE (reference sequence). The V and J ends lost 3 bases and 8 bases, in that order; junction bases with no gene match: 8.